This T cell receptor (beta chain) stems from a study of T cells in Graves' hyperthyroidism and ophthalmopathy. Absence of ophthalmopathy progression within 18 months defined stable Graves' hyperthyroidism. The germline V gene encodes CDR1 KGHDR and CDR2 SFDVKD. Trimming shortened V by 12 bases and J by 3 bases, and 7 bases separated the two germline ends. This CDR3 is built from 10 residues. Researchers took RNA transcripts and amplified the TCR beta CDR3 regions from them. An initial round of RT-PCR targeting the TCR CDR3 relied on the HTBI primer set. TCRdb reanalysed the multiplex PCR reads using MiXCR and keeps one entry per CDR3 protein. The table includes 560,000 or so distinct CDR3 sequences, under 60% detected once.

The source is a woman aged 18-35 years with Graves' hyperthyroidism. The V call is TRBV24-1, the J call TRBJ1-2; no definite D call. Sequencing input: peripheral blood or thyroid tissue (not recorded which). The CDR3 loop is CAGSDYGYTF. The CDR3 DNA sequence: TGTGCCGGCAGCGACTATGGCTACACCTTC.